The clone carrying this T cell receptor beta chain occurred once. The sample is drawn from a study of blood T cell repertoires in COVID-19. In the study overall: PBMCs, B-cell-depleted T cells, or T cells were the source of the cDNA or gDNA that made up the material.

The V end was cut by 4 bases, the J end by 3 bases, with 7 bases between. The CDR3 consists of 11 residues. CDR1 and CDR2 (germline): SQVTM, ANQGSEA. Generated by immunoSEQ multiplex PCR, the TCRdb table keeps only in-frame clones and is missing some. Altogether approximately 240,000 clones are present, over 75% being singletons, with the ten largest covering roughly 3.7%. The source of this sequence is a woman aged 18 to 35 in a cohort exposed to, infected with or recovered from COVID-19 (not recorded which). Material: PBMCs or T cells enriched from blood (not recorded which). The chain recombines TRBV29-1 with TRBJ2-7, with D possibly TRBD2 on 5 matching bases. CDR3 protein: CSVGERYEQYF. DNA of the CDR3: TGCAGCGTTGGGGAGCGCTACGAGCAGTACTTC.